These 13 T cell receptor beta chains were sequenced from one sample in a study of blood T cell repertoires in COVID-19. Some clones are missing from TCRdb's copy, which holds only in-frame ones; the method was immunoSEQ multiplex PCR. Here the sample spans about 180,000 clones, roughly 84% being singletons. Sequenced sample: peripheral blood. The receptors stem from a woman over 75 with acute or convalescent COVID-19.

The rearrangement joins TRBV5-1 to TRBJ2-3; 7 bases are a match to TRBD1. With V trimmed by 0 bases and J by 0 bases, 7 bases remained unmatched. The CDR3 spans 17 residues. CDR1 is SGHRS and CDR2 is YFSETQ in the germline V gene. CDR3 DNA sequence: TGCGCCAGCAGCTTGGCTAGGGGGCACCTTAGCACAGATACGCAGTATTTT. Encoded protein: CASSLARGHLSTDTQYF.

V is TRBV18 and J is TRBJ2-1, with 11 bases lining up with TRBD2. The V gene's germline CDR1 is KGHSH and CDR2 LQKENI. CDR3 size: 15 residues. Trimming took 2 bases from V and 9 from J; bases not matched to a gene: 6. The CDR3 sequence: CASSPSSGRSGEQFF. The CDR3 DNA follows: TGTGCCAGCTCACCATCTAGCGGGAGGTCCGGTGAGCAGTTCTTC.

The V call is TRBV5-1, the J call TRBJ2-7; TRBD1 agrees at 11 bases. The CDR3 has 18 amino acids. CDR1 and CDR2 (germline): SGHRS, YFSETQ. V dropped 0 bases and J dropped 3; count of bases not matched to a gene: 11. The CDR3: CASSLAVSRGQGGYEQYF. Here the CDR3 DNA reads TGCGCCAGCAGCTTGGCGGTGTCAAGGGGACAGGGGGGCTACGAGCAGTACTTC. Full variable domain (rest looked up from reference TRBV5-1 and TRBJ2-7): KAGVTQTPRYLIKTRGQQVTLSCSPISGHRSVSWYQQTPGQGLQFLFEYFSETQRNKGNFPGRFSGRQFSNSRSEMNVSTLELGDSALYLCASSLAVSRGQGGYEQYFGPGTRLTVT.

The CDR3 reads CASSTLGGSGSPSGELFF. In DNA form, the CDR3 reads TGTGCCAGTAGTACCCTCGGCGGGAGCGGAAGTCCCTCCGGGGAGCTGTTTTTT. The rearrangement joins TRBV19 to TRBJ2-2; 7 bases are shared with TRBD2. The V and J ends lost 4 bases and 6 bases, in that order; junction bases with no gene match: 17. The CDR3 sequence is 18 residues long. Germline loops: CDR1 LNHDA, CDR2 SQIVND (reference sequence).

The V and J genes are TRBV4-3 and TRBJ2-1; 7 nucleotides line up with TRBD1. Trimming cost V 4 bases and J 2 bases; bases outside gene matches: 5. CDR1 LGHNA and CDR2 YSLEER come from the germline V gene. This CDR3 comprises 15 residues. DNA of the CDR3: TGCGCCAGCAGCCCAATGACAGGGACCTACAATGAGCAGTTCTTC. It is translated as CASSPMTGTYNEQFF.

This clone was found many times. The CDR3 sequence: CASSRWGEEETQYF. DNA of the CDR3: TGTGCCAGCAGCCGGTGGGGGGAAGAGGAGACCCAGTACTTC. The V call is TRBV5-4, the J call TRBJ2-5, with D possibly matching TRBD2 (6 bases). The CDR3 loop spans 14 amino acids. In germline, CDR1 is SGHNT, CDR2 YYREEE (reference sequence). V lost 4 bases and J 5 bases, leaving 15 bases between the germline ends.

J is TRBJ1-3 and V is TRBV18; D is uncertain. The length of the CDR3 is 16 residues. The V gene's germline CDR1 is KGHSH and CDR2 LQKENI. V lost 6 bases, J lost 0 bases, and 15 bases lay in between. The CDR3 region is CASSPIQQSSGNTIYF. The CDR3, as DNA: TGTGCCAGCTCGCCAATACAACAGAGCTCTGGAAACACCATATATTTT.

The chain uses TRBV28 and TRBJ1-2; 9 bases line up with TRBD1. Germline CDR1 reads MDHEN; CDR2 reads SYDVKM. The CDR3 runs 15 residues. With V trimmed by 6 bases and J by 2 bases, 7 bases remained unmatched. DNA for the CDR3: TGTGCCAGCAGCCGCCCTGGGACAGGGAACTATGGCTACACCTTC. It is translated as CASSRPGTGNYGYTF.

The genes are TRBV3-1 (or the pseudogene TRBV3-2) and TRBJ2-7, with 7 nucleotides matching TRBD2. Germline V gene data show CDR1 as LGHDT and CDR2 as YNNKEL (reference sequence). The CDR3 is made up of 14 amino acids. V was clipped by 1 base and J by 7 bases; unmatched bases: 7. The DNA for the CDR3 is TGTGCCAGCAGCCAAGTGGGAGGGCCAAGGGAGCAGTACTTC. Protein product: CASSQVGGPREQYF.

The CDR3: CAWTPGQNTEAFF. DNA for the CDR3: TGTGCCTGGACCCCGGGTCAAAACACTGAAGCTTTCTTT. V is TRBV30 and J is TRBJ1-1; D gene unclear. The CDR3 sequence is 13 residues long. Germline V gene lookup returns CDR1 GTSNPN and CDR2 SVGIG (reference sequence). V gave up 4 bases and J gave up 2 bases, with 11 bases separating them.

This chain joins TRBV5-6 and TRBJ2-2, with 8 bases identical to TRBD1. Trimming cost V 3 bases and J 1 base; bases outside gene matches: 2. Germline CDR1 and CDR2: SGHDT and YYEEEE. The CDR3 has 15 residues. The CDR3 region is CASSWGTGNTGELFF. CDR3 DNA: TGTGCCAGCAGCTGGGGGACAGGGAACACCGGGGAGCTGTTTTTT.

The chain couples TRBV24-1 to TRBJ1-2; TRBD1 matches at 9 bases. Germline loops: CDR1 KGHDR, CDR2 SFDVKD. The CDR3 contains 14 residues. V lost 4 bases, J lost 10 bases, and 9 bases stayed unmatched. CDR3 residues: CATSDKDRGRPYTF. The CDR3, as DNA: TGTGCCACCAGTGACAAGGACAGGGGACGTCCCTACACCTTC.

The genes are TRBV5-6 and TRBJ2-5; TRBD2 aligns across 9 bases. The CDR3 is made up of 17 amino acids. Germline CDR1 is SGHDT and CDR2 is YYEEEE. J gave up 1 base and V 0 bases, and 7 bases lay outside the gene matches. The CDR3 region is CASSLGVLRGGQETQYF. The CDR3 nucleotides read TGTGCCAGCAGCTTGGGAGTCTTGCGGGGGGGCCAAGAGACCCAGTACTTC.